This is a list of T cell receptor beta chains from one sample in a study of blood T cell repertoires in COVID-19. Repertoires were generated with immunoSEQ multiplex PCR, while TCRdb's copy carries only in-frame clones and drops some. The sample has 23,000 or so clones; around 90% are singletons. Sample: peripheral blood. Every receptor here comes from a woman aged 70-85 years with active COVID-19. Each CDR3 is given with its conserved first and last residue. D genes are given only for firm matches. Size is omitted from some rows. Given values are once, few, many or a class for expanded clones.

v_call: TRBV7-2
d_call: NA
clone_size: NA
j_call: TRBJ2-7
cdr3_nt: TGTGCCAGCAGCTCGGACTGGAGCGAGCAGTACTTC
cdr3_aa: CASSSDWSEQYF

v_call: TRBV6-5
d_call: NA
clone_size: few
j_call: TRBJ2-5
cdr3_nt: TGTGCCAGCAGTACCTATCTGGAGGGATCAGAGACCCAGTACTTC
cdr3_aa: CASSTYLEGSETQYF

v_call: TRBV7-3
d_call: NA
clone_size: NA
j_call: TRBJ1-6
cdr3_nt: TGTGCCAGCAGCTTAACGGCCCGGGGCTCCTATAATTCACCCCTCCACTTT
cdr3_aa: CASSLTARGSYNSPLHF

v_call: TRBV7-7
d_call: TRBD1
clone_size: NA
j_call: TRBJ1-6
cdr3_nt: TGTGCTAGCAGCTTAGCGGCCCAGGGGGAGTATAATTCACCCCTCCACTTT
cdr3_aa: CASSLAAQGEYNSPLHF

v_call: TRBV23-1
d_call: TRBD1
clone_size: NA
j_call: TRBJ2-5
cdr3_nt: TGCGCCAGCAGTTGGGACAGGGGGCAAAAAGAGACCCAGTACTTC
cdr3_aa: CASSWDRGQKETQYF

v_call: TRBV3-1/TRBV3-2
d_call: NA
clone_size: NA
j_call: TRBJ2-1
cdr3_nt: TGTGCCAGCAGCCAAGTGCGGGGCCGCGGCCCGGGCAATGAGCAGTTCTTC
cdr3_aa: CASSQVRGRGPGNEQFF

v_call: TRBV11-2
d_call: NA
clone_size: NA
j_call: TRBJ1-2
cdr3_nt: TGTGCCAGCAGCTTTGGCGTAGGGGTGGATGGCTACACCTTC
cdr3_aa: CASSFGVGVDGYTF

v_call: TRBV29-1
d_call: TRBD1
clone_size: NA
j_call: TRBJ1-2
cdr3_nt: TGCAGCGTACAGGGGCCGGGATATGGCTACACCTTC
cdr3_aa: CSVQGPGYGYTF

v_call: TRBV28
d_call: TRBD1
clone_size: few
j_call: TRBJ2-7
cdr3_nt: TGTGCCAGCATGCCCCATGGACAGGGGGCTTACGAGCAGTACTTC
cdr3_aa: CASMPHGQGAYEQYF

v_call: TRBV5-1
d_call: TRBD2
clone_size: NA
j_call: TRBJ2-1
cdr3_nt: TGCGCCAGCAGCATATTAGCGGGGCAACACAATGAGCAGTTCTTC
cdr3_aa: CASSILAGQHNEQFF

v_call: TRBV7-2
d_call: NA
clone_size: NA
j_call: TRBJ2-7
cdr3_nt: TGTGCCAGCAAAGGGGTAGCCCACGAGCAGTACTTC
cdr3_aa: CASKGVAHEQYF

v_call: TRBV5-1
d_call: NA
clone_size: NA
j_call: TRBJ1-2
cdr3_nt: TGCGCCAGCAGCCAGACGCCAATGGGGGGTGGCTACACCTTC
cdr3_aa: CASSQTPMGGGYTF

v_call: TRBV6-4
d_call: NA
clone_size: NA
j_call: TRBJ1-2
cdr3_nt: TGTGCCAGCAGTGACCCCCATCTGGACAGCTATGGCTACACCTTC
cdr3_aa: CASSDPHLDSYGYTF

v_call: TRBV18
d_call: NA
clone_size: once
j_call: TRBJ1-5
cdr3_nt: TGTGCCAGCTCCCCCGGACAGAGCAATCAGCCCCAGCATTTT
cdr3_aa: CASSPGQSNQPQHF

v_call: TRBV6-5
d_call: TRBD1
clone_size: NA
j_call: TRBJ2-5
cdr3_nt: TGTGCCAGCAAAGTGACAGGGCTGGAGACCCAGTACTTC
cdr3_aa: CASKVTGLETQYF

v_call: TRBV18
d_call: NA
clone_size: NA
j_call: TRBJ2-5
cdr3_nt: TGTGCCAGCTCACCCGTCACGGTTCGGGAGACCCAGTACTTC
cdr3_aa: CASSPVTVRETQYF

v_call: TRBV11-2
d_call: NA
clone_size: once
j_call: TRBJ1-2
cdr3_nt: TGTGCCAGCAGCTTGTCACAGAACTATGGCTACACCTTC
cdr3_aa: CASSLSQNYGYTF

v_call: TRBV18
d_call: NA
clone_size: NA
j_call: TRBJ2-1
cdr3_nt: TGTGCCAGCTCACCCCCGATGAGCTCCTACAATGAGCAGTTCTTC
cdr3_aa: CASSPPMSSYNEQFF

v_call: TRBV6-5
d_call: TRBD1
clone_size: NA
j_call: TRBJ1-2
cdr3_nt: TGCGCCAGCAGTCATATGACAGGGACTAACTATGGCTACACCTTC
cdr3_aa: CASSHMTGTNYGYTF

v_call: TRBV7-2
d_call: NA
clone_size: NA
j_call: TRBJ2-1
cdr3_nt: TGTGCCAGCAGCCCCCGGGTCGTCCAACACAATGAGCAGTTCTTC
cdr3_aa: CASSPRVVQHNEQFF

v_call: TRBV27
d_call: TRBD2
clone_size: NA
j_call: TRBJ2-1
cdr3_nt: TGTGCCAGCAGTTCCCTAGCGGGAAGAAATGAGCAGTTCTTC
cdr3_aa: CASSSLAGRNEQFF

v_call: TRBV5-6
d_call: NA
clone_size: NA
j_call: TRBJ1-4
cdr3_nt: TGTGCCAGCAGCTTGGCAGGGATTGAAAAACTGTTTTTT
cdr3_aa: CASSLAGIEKLFF